Listed below are T cell receptor beta chains from one sample, sequenced in a study of cytomegalovirus exposure and HLA in healthy donors. Generated by immunoSEQ multiplex PCR, the TCRdb table keeps only in-frame clones and is missing some. The top ten hold over 0.9% of the sample, which has around 130,000 clones, around 77% seen once. Specimen: PBMCs. The receptors derive from a woman aged 55-69 years in good health and CMV-seronegative. Both conserved end residues are part of each CDR3. The order of the fields is V gene, D gene, clone size, J gene, CDR3 DNA, CDR3 protein. A D gene is named only where the DNA matches it firmly. Clone size is shown for a subset of rows, as once, few, many or a class of expanded clone.

TRBV7-9	TRBD2	once	TRBJ2-3	TGTGCCAGCAGCTCTACTAGCGGGGGGGACCGGGATACGCAGTATTTT	CASSSTSGGDRDTQYF
TRBV4-1	NA	NA	TRBJ2-7	TGCGCCAGCAGCCCCGGCGAGCGGCGGGGCGAGCAGTACTTC	CASSPGERRGEQYF
TRBV19	NA	NA	TRBJ2-5	TGTGCCAGTAGTATTGCGGTGACAGGCAGCGAGACCCAGTACTTC	CASSIAVTGSETQYF
TRBV5-4	TRBD1	NA	TRBJ1-1	TGTGCCAGCAGCTTGGTGGGACAGGGACGGGACACTGAAGCTTTCTTT	CASSLVGQGRDTEAFF
TRBV28	NA	few	TRBJ1-2	TGTGCCAGCAGTTTGGAGTCACCCACCTATGGCTACACCTTC	CASSLESPTYGYTF
TRBV19	TRBD1	NA	TRBJ2-2	TGTGCCAGCCAAGACAGGGGGCGGACCGGGGAGCTGTTTTTT	CASQDRGRTGELFF
TRBV7-9	TRBD2	NA	TRBJ2-7	TGTGCCAGCAGCCTCGTAGCGGGAGCGATCTACGAGCAGTACTTC	CASSLVAGAIYEQYF
TRBV9	NA	once	TRBJ2-2	TGTGCCAGCAGCGTAGGGGGGGGCCTCCCCACCGGGGAGCTGTTTTTT	CASSVGGGLPTGELFF
TRBV28	TRBD1	NA	TRBJ2-5	TGTGCCAGCCCGCCCCATACAGGGGCCAATTTACACCAAGAGACCCAGTACTTC	CASPPHTGANLHQETQYF
TRBV20-1	NA	NA	TRBJ2-5	TGCAGTGCTACCCTCCAAGAGACCCAGTACTTC	CSATLQETQYF
TRBV4-1	TRBD1	NA	TRBJ2-7	TGCGCCAGCAGCCAATTAGACAGGGTTTCATCATACGAGCAGTACTTC	CASSQLDRVSSYEQYF
TRBV5-1	TRBD1	NA	TRBJ1-2	TGCGCCAGCAGCCCGACAGGGGGCCATGGCTACACCTTC	CASSPTGGHGYTF
TRBV6-6	NA	NA	TRBJ2-1	TGTGCCAGCAGTTACTGGCAGGGTACCGGTGAGCAGTTCTTC	CASSYWQGTGEQFF
TRBV9	TRBD2	once	TRBJ2-1	TGTGCCAGCAGCCCATCAGCTAGCGGATCCTACAATGAGCAGTTCTTC	CASSPSASGSYNEQFF
TRBV19	TRBD2	NA	TRBJ2-1	TGTGCCAGTAGTATGGGTCGCGGGAGAGGAGGGGTCTCCTACAATGAGCAGTTCTTC	CASSMGRGRGGVSYNEQFF
TRBV9	TRBD1	NA	TRBJ2-2	TGTGCCAGCAGCGGGACAGGGAAAGGCACCGGGGAGCTGTTTTTT	CASSGTGKGTGELFF
TRBV27	TRBD1	NA	TRBJ2-7	TGTGCCAGCAGCCTACGGGACAGGGGGCTCTTCGAGCAGTACTTC	CASSLRDRGLFEQYF
TRBV6-1	NA	NA	TRBJ1-5	TGTGCCAGCAGTGAAGTAGGAGGGGCGCGTCAGCCCCAGCATTTT	CASSEVGGARQPQHF
TRBV15	TRBD1	NA	TRBJ2-7	TGTGCCACCAGCAGAGGTACAGGGGGCCGAAACGAGCAGTACTTC	CATSRGTGGRNEQYF
TRBV5-6	TRBD1	NA	TRBJ1-2	TGTGCCAGCAGCTTGATTGGGCGACAGGGGAAGAGAGAGACCTTC	CASSLIGRQGKRETF
TRBV29-1	NA	NA	TRBJ2-1	TGCAGCGTCGACAGATACAATGAGCAGTTCTTC	CSVDRYNEQFF
TRBV5-4	NA	NA	TRBJ1-1	TGTGCCAGCAGCCCTGGAGGGATGAACACTGAAGCTTTCTTT	CASSPGGMNTEAFF
TRBV30	TRBD1	few	TRBJ2-7	TGTGCCTGGAGTGGAGGGACAGGCGGGTACGAGCAGTACTTC	CAWSGGTGGYEQYF
TRBV2	NA	NA	TRBJ2-5	TGTGCCAGCAGTGAGGGCGGGGTAGGAGAGACCCAGTACTTC	CASSEGGVGETQYF
TRBV9	TRBD1	NA	TRBJ2-1	TGTGCCAGCAGCGAAACCTTCCGGGACAGCAGCGACAATGAGCAGTTCTTC	CASSETFRDSSDNEQFF
TRBV11-1	TRBD2	NA	TRBJ2-3	TGTGCCAGCAGCCCGAGACTAGCGGGAGGGCGAGATACGCAGTATTTT	CASSPRLAGGRDTQYF
TRBV5-5	TRBD2	few	TRBJ2-2	TGTGCCAGCGCAGGGGCGGGGGGCCAGAACACCGGGGAGCTGTTTTTT	CASAGAGGQNTGELFF
TRBV11-2	NA	NA	TRBJ2-7	TGTGCCAGCAGCTCCGGACTGGTCTACGAGCAGTACTTC	CASSSGLVYEQYF
TRBV9	TRBD1	NA	TRBJ2-5	TGTGCCAGCAGCGGGGGACAGGGGAGGACCCAGTACTTC	CASSGGQGRTQYF
TRBV7-9	TRBD1	NA	TRBJ2-3	TGTGCCAGCAGCTTAGGTCTGGACAGGGGGCCGACAGATACGCAGTATTTT	CASSLGLDRGPTDTQYF
TRBV28	NA	NA	TRBJ1-2	TGTGCCAGCAGTTCCTACCCAGGTGGCTACACCTTC	CASSSYPGGYTF
TRBV2	TRBD1	NA	TRBJ2-7	TGTGCCAGCTATGGGGACAGTCCATACGAGCAGTACTTC	CASYGDSPYEQYF
TRBV19	TRBD2	NA	TRBJ2-2	TGTGCCAGTAGTATCGTCGGGGGGGGAACCGGGGAGCTGTTTTTT	CASSIVGGGTGELFF
TRBV4-1	NA	once	TRBJ2-3	TGCGCCAGCAGCCAAGAGGTACAGGGTACAGATACGCAGTATTTT	CASSQEVQGTDTQYF
TRBV27	NA	NA	TRBJ1-1	TGTGCCAGCAGTTTGGGAGGGGGGCGAGGGGATGAAGCTTTCTTT	CASSLGGGRGDEAFF
TRBV7-8	NA	NA	TRBJ2-3	TGTGCCAGCAGCGCCAGGGATCTAGATACGCAGTATTTT	CASSARDLDTQYF
TRBV5-1	NA	few	TRBJ1-2	TGCGCCAGCAGCCAGGGGAGCTCTAACTATGGCTACACCTTC	CASSQGSSNYGYTF
TRBV6-5	TRBD1	NA	TRBJ2-5	TGTGCCAGCAGCCGGGACAGAAAAGAGACCCAGTACTTC	CASSRDRKETQYF
TRBV9	TRBD2	few	TRBJ2-7	TGTGCCAGCAGCCCGACTAGCGGGGGGCTATCCGAGCAGTACTTC	CASSPTSGGLSEQYF
TRBV28	NA	NA	TRBJ2-1	TGTGCCAGCAGACGTGATGATAGTGGTCTAGAGCAGTTCTTC	CASRRDDSGLEQFF
TRBV28	NA	NA	TRBJ1-1	TGTGCCAGCAGCCACGGCGGGGCAAACACTGAAGCTTTCTTT	CASSHGGANTEAFF
TRBV6-1	TRBD2	NA	TRBJ2-2	TGTGCCAGCAGTGAGCAGAGCGGGGACCCCCGGGAGCTGTTTTTT	CASSEQSGDPRELFF